These T cell receptor beta chains were read from a single sample in a study of cytomegalovirus exposure and HLA in healthy donors. TCRdb keeps only in-frame clones here, not all; method: immunoSEQ multiplex PCR. The sample data list about 58,000 clones. Material: PBMCs. The source is a male donor in good health and CMV-seronegative. Both conserved end residues are part of each CDR3.

v_gene: TRBV27
CDR3aa: CASSLDPWAGSDNEQFF

v_gene: TRBV11-1
CDR3aa: CASSRAGRFSTDTQYF

v_gene: TRBV4-2
CDR3aa: CASSQEIQDDNEQFF

v_gene: TRBV7-8
CDR3aa: CASSLATRGYTEAFF

v_gene: TRBV19
CDR3aa: CASSIPARGGYGYTF

v_gene: TRBV5-6
CDR3aa: CASSKDRARGVLAKNIQYF

v_gene: TRBV29-1
CDR3aa: CSVEQDRGGLIF

v_gene: TRBV2
CDR3aa: CASSELANSHLHF

v_gene: TRBV5-6
CDR3aa: CASSVPGGSAYEQYF

v_gene: TRBV5-5
CDR3aa: CASSSRLAAVTGELFF

v_gene: TRBV27
CDR3aa: CASSATGLAGGGGSYEQYF

v_gene: TRBV6-6
CDR3aa: CASSPRSSGHNEQFF

v_gene: TRBV28
CDR3aa: CASSQAGGPYNEQFF

v_gene: TRBV6-5
CDR3aa: CASSSQRGRGDEQYF

v_gene: TRBV2
CDR3aa: CASTNRERQPQHF

v_gene: TRBV5-1
CDR3aa: CASSARGQSSGETQYF

v_gene: TRBV7-3
CDR3aa: CASSLGLAGDEQYF

v_gene: TRBV5-5
CDR3aa: CASSTRDRPDNEQFF

v_gene: TRBV5-5
CDR3aa: CASSLGMVGGTEAFF

v_gene: TRBV19
CDR3aa: CASTEATGSGQYF

v_gene: TRBV28
CDR3aa: CASRLTSVSDTQYF

v_gene: TRBV7-9
CDR3aa: CASLAGGGTDTQYF

v_gene: TRBV6-6
CDR3aa: CASALAGGPQTQYF

v_gene: TRBV4-3
CDR3aa: CASSPTVGQGEGYTF

v_gene: TRBV7-9
CDR3aa: CASGGDTQYF

v_gene: TRBV25-1
CDR3aa: CASSENGGQQYF

v_gene: TRBV19
CDR3aa: CASSLQSSGQDWQFF

v_gene: TRBV10-3
CDR3aa: CAISAVGRETQYF

v_gene: TRBV18
CDR3aa: CASSPPGQGTGRYF

v_gene: TRBV7-3
CDR3aa: CASSFLAGPYNEQFF

v_gene: TRBV30
CDR3aa: CAGSVMARGNTEAFF

v_gene: TRBV5-4
CDR3aa: CASSQITGQGSYEQYF

v_gene: TRBV7-3
CDR3aa: CASSPGAGAFTGELFF

v_gene: TRBV30
CDR3aa: CAWSSGGARDTQYF

v_gene: TRBV6-6
CDR3aa: CASSYGAGGSPETQYF

v_gene: TRBV29-1
CDR3aa: CSLGRDASYEQYF

v_gene: TRBV10-2
CDR3aa: CASSDAGGTEAFF

v_gene: TRBV19
CDR3aa: CASSRWRDANTGELSF

v_gene: TRBV18
CDR3aa: CASAALADISDNEQFF

v_gene: TRBV6-1
CDR3aa: CASIPLPGTQYF

v_gene: TRBV6-5
CDR3aa: CASRDRLNTEAFF

v_gene: TRBV29-1
CDR3aa: CSGSPGVRAEAFF

v_gene: TRBV11-2
CDR3aa: CASSYAGTADQPQHF

v_gene: TRBV9
CDR3aa: CALRRGGENQYF

v_gene: TRBV28
CDR3aa: CASSLPRAEVYGYTF

v_gene: TRBV2
CDR3aa: CASSDRVTHSPLHF

v_gene: TRBV6-5
CDR3aa: CASSYSGSGQPYEQYF

v_gene: TRBV5-4
CDR3aa: CASSFRAGGVAGGYTF

v_gene: TRBV28
CDR3aa: CASRERTGSGELFF

v_gene: TRBV7-3
CDR3aa: CASSSGTHPSDTQYF

v_gene: TRBV19
CDR3aa: CASSEQGGNSPLHF

v_gene: TRBV7-2
CDR3aa: CASSLERWDRGWETQYF

v_gene: TRBV9
CDR3aa: CASSGGTSTDTQYF